These T cell receptor beta chains were read from a single sample in a study of CD8+CD57+ T cells in acquired aplastic anemia. TCRdb ran MiXCR on the reads and lists one entry per CDR3 protein. The table lists 150,000 to 200,000 distinct CDR3 sequences, 40% to 50% of them singletons. The sample was sorted CD4+, CD8+, or CD8+CD57+ T cells (not recorded which) from PBMCs. The receptors derive from a human donor with aplastic anemia. The CDR3 runs from the conserved cysteine through the conserved F or W. The order of the fields is J gene, D gene, clone size, V gene, CDR3 protein, CDR3 DNA. The D gene is left open where the match is weak. Clone size is given for some rows only: seen once, a few or many times, or a class if the clone is expanded.

j_call: TRBJ1-2
d_call: -
clone_size: -
v_call: TRBV19
cdr3_aa: CAGSIPGQTWNYGYTF
cdr3_nt: TGTGCCGGTAGTATTCCCGGACAGACCTGGAACTATGGCTACACCTTC

j_call: TRBJ2-7
d_call: TRBD1
clone_size: -
v_call: TRBV6-2/TRBV6-3
cdr3_aa: CVSSYPDREFRTYEQYF
cdr3_nt: TGTGTCAGCAGTTACCCGGACAGGGAGTTTCGTACCTACGAGCAGTACTTC

j_call: TRBJ1-6
d_call: -
clone_size: many
v_call: TRBV7-2
cdr3_aa: CASSFDGGERPLHF
cdr3_nt: TGTGCCAGCAGCTTTGACGGAGGTGAAAGGCCCCTCCACTTT

j_call: TRBJ1-5
d_call: TRBD1
clone_size: -
v_call: TRBV7-9
cdr3_aa: CASSLGGGQDQPQHF
cdr3_nt: TGTGCCAGCAGCTTAGGGGGGGGACAGGACCAGCCCCAGCATTTT

j_call: TRBJ1-2
d_call: -
clone_size: many
v_call: TRBV12-3/TRBV12-4
cdr3_aa: CASSLSGALGGYTF
cdr3_nt: TGTGCCAGCAGTTTATCAGGAGCCTTGGGTGGCTACACCTTC

j_call: TRBJ2-2
d_call: -
clone_size: -
v_call: TRBV7-3
cdr3_aa: CASSLVWELFF
cdr3_nt: TGTGCCAGCAGCTTGGTTTGGGAGCTGTTTTTT

j_call: TRBJ2-1
d_call: -
clone_size: -
v_call: TRBV20-1
cdr3_aa: CSLETYNEQFF
cdr3_nt: TGCAGTTTGGAGACCTACAATGAGCAGTTCTTC

j_call: TRBJ1-6
d_call: TRBD1
clone_size: -
v_call: TRBV2
cdr3_aa: CASSVETGLSPLHF
cdr3_nt: TGTGCCAGCAGTGTAGAGACAGGGTTATCACCCCTCCACTTT

j_call: TRBJ1-2
d_call: -
clone_size: many
v_call: TRBV10-3
cdr3_aa: CAIARDPNVHGYTF
cdr3_nt: TGTGCCATCGCCAGGGACCCGAATGTCCATGGCTACACCTTC

j_call: TRBJ1-5
d_call: -
clone_size: -
v_call: TRBV7-2
cdr3_aa: CASSPQSGLGQPQHF
cdr3_nt: TGTGCCAGCAGCCCCCAGTCAGGTCTCGGTCAGCCCCAGCATTTT

j_call: TRBJ1-2
d_call: -
clone_size: -
v_call: TRBV3-1
cdr3_aa: CASSQGTVMLYGYTF
cdr3_nt: TGTGCCAGCAGCCAAGGGACAGTGATGCTCTATGGCTACACCTTC

j_call: TRBJ2-6
d_call: -
clone_size: -
v_call: TRBV2
cdr3_aa: CASRPGLCSGANVLTF
cdr3_nt: TGTGCCAGCAGACCCGGGCTGTGCTCTGGGGCCAACGTCCTGACTTTC

j_call: TRBJ2-7
d_call: TRBD2
clone_size: -
v_call: TRBV20-1
cdr3_aa: CSASGTSGSSYEQYF
cdr3_nt: TGCAGTGCTAGCGGGACTAGCGGTTCTTCCTACGAGCAGTACTTC

j_call: TRBJ2-7
d_call: -
clone_size: -
v_call: TRBV5-1
cdr3_aa: CASSRLDNSYEQYF
cdr3_nt: TGCGCCAGCAGCCGATTAGACAACTCCTACGAGCAGTACTTC

j_call: TRBJ1-1
d_call: -
clone_size: once
v_call: TRBV20-1
cdr3_aa: CSGRGGVNTEAFF
cdr3_nt: TGCAGTGGGAGGGGGGGTGTGAACACTGAAGCTTTCTTT

j_call: TRBJ1-2
d_call: -
clone_size: -
v_call: TRBV27
cdr3_aa: CASSFGSNYGYTF
cdr3_nt: TGTGCCAGCAGCTTCGGTTCTAACTATGGCTACACCTTC

j_call: TRBJ2-1
d_call: -
clone_size: many
v_call: TRBV5-4
cdr3_aa: CASSSFSLVNEQFF
cdr3_nt: TGTGCCAGCAGCTCCTTTTCTCTGGTCAATGAGCAGTTCTTC

j_call: TRBJ1-1
d_call: -
clone_size: many
v_call: TRBV6-4
cdr3_aa: CASRLSAGDTEAFF
cdr3_nt: TGTGCCAGCAGACTTAGTGCAGGGGACACTGAAGCTTTCTTT